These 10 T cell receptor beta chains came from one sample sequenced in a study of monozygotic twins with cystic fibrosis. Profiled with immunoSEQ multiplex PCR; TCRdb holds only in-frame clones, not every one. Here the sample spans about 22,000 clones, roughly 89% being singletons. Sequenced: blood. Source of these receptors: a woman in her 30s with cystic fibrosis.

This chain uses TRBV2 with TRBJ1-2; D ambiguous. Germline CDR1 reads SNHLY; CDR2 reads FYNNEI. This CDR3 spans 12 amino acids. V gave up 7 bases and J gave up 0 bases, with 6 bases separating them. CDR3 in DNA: TGTGCCAGCACTTGGGCTAACTATGGCTACACCTTC. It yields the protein CASTWANYGYTF.

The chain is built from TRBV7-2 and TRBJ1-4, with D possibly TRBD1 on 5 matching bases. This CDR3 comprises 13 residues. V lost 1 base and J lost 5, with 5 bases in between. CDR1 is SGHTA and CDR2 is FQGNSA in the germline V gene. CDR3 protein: CASSLGDNEKLFF. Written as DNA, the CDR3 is TGTGCCAGCAGCTTAGGGGACAATGAAAAACTGTTTTTT.

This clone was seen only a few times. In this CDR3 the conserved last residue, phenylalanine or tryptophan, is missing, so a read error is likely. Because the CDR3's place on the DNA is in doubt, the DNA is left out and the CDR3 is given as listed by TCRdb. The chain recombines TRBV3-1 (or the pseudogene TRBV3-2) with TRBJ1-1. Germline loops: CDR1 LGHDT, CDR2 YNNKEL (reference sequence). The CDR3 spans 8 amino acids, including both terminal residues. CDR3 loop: CASSQDRS.

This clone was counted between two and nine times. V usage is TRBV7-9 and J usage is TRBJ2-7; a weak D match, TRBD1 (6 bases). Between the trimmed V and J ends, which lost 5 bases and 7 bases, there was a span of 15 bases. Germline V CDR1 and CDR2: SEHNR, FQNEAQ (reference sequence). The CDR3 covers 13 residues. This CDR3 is CASSHSSQGEQYF. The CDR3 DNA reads TGTGCCAGCAGCCATTCATCCCAGGGGGAGCAGTACTTC. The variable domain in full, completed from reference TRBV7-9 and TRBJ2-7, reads DTGVSQNPRHKITKRGQNVTFRCDPISEHNRLYWYRQTLGQGPEFLTYFQNEAQLEKSRLLSDRFSAERPKGSFSTLEIQRTEQGDSAMYLCASSHSSQGEQYFGPGTRLTVT.

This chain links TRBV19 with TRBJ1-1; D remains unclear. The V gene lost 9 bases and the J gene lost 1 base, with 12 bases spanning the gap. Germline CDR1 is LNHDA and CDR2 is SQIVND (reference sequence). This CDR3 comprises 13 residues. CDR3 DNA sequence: TGTGCCAGCCAAATTACAGAGAACACTGAAGCTTTCTTT. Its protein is CASQITENTEAFF.

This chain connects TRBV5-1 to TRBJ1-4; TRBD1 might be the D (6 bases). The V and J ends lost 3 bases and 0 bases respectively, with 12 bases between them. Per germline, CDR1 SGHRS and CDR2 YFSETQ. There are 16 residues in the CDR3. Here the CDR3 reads CASSWGDRTTNEKLFF. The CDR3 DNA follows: TGCGCCAGCAGCTGGGGTGACAGGACAACTAATGAAAAACTGTTTTTT.

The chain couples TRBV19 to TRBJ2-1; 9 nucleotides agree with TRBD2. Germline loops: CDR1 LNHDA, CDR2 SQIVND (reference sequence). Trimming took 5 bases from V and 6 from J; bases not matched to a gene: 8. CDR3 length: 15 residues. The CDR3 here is CASSPTGLASNEQFF. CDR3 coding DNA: TGTGCCAGTAGTCCAACGGGACTAGCATCCAATGAGCAGTTCTTC.

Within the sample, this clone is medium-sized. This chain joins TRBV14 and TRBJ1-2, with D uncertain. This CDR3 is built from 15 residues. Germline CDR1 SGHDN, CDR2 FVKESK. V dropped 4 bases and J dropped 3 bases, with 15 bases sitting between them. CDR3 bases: TGTGCCAGCAGCCCTACCTATGACGGGTACTATGGCTACACCTTC. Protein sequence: CASSPTYDGYYGYTF.

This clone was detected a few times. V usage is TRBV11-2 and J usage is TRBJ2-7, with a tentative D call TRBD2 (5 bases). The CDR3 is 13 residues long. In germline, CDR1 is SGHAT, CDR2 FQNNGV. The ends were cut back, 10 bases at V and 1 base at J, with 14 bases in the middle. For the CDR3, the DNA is TGTGCCACCGCCCCCCCGGGGTCCTACGAGCAGTACTTC. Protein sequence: CATAPPGSYEQYF.

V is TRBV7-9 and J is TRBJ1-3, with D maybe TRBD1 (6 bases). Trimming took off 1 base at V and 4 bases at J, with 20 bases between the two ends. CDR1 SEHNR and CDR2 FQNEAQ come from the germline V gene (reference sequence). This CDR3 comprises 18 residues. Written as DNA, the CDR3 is TGTGCCAGCAGCTTAGACGCCCCCCGGGGGGCGGGCGGAAACACCATATATTTT. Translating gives CASSLDAPRGAGGNTIYF.